Listed here are 4 T cell receptor beta chains from one sample, sequenced in a study of T cell responses to AZD1222 COVID-19 vaccine. The assay was immunoSEQ multiplex PCR, and TCRdb's table has in-frame clones only and misses some. In the table there are 70,000 to 90,000 clones, more than 70% of which are singletons. The sequencing used peripheral blood, collected on day 0 of AZD1222 vaccination. The receptors here all came from an adult in good health.

For this clone: Other DNA sequences in the sample encode the same CDR3. This chain uses TRBV18 with TRBJ1-5; D not certain. The CDR3 length is 13 residues. V was shortened by 4 bases and J by 1 base, with 5 bases between the two germline ends. CDR1 KGHSH and CDR2 LQKENI come from the germline V gene. As DNA, the CDR3 is TGTGCCAGCTCACAGGGAAGCAATCAGCCCCAGCATTTT. As protein: CASSQGSNQPQHF.

The chain couples TRBV4-1 to TRBJ2-3; D ambiguous. The CDR3 has 16 residues. CDR1 is MGHRA, CDR2 YSYEKL, per germline. V was cut by 2 bases and J by 2 bases, with 14 bases left in between. The CDR3 spells CASSQLDLITTDTQYF. CDR3 coding DNA: TGCGCCAGCAGCCAATTAGACCTAATCACCACAGATACGCAGTATTTT.

This chain uses TRBV28 with TRBJ2-1; TRBD2 matches at 15 bases. Trimming cost V 4 bases and J 8 bases; bases outside gene matches: 6. In germline, CDR1 is MDHEN, CDR2 SYDVKM. The CDR3 is 16 residues long. The CDR3, as DNA: TGTGCCAGCAGTTCCTCCGGGACTAGCGGGAGGTATGAGCAGTTCTTC. Encoded protein: CASSSSGTSGRYEQFF.

The chain joins TRBV27 to TRBJ1-4, with 9 bases fitting TRBD1. CDR1 and CDR2 (germline): MNHEY, SMNVEV (reference sequence). This CDR3 is built from 17 residues. J gave up 0 bases and V 4 bases, and 6 bases lay outside the gene matches. CDR3 in DNA: TGTGCCAGCAGTTCTCCGGGACAGGGATCAACTAATGAAAAACTGTTTTTT. Translation: CASSSPGQGSTNEKLFF.